The source of this TCR beta chain is a study of shared clonotypes between healthy human individuals. About the research overall: Plates per donor: three CD4 naive, three CD4 memory, two CD8 naive, one CD8 memory. General study findings and limits: Several donors showed sharing of around 5.3% of naive CD4 clonotypes.

Replicate PCRs for sorted subsets used approximately 190 ng DNA; this equaled 25,000 to 35,000 T cell genomes. Produced via immunoSEQ multiplex PCR; TCRdb's table is partial and in-frame only. Among approximately 1,000,000 clones listed, around 78% were seen once. As for this clone: The target antigen is unknown.

The CDR3 covers 15 residues. The germline V gene has CDR1 SGHKS and CDR2 YYEKEE (reference sequence). V lost 0 bases to trimming and J lost 1 base, with 8 bases between them. Material for sequencing was memory CD4+ T cells from PBMCs. The subset here: CD45RA-negative fraction. V is TRBV5-5 and J is TRBJ2-1; no clear D. The sequence was collected from a young man in good health. Some clones in this sample may be carry-over from other donors' samples. The CDR3 DNA reads TGTGCCAGCAGCTTGGTGGTAGAGTCCTACAATGAGCAGTTCTTC. Residues: CASSLVVESYNEQFF.